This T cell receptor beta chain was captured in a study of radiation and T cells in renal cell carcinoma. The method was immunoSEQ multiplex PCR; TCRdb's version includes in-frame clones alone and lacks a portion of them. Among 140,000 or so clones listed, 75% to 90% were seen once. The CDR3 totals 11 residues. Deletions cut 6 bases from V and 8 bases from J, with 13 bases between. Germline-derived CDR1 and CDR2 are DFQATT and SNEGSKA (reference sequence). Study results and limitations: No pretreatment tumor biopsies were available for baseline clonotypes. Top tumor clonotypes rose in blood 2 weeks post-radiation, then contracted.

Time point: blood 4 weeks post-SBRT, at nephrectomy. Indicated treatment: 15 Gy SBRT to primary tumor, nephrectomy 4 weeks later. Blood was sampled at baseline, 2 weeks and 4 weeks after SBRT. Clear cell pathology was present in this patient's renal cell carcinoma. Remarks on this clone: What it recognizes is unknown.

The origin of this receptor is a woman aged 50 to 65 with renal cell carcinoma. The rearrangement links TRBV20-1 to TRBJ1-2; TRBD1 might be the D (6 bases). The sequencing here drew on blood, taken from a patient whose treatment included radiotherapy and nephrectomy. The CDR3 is CSAPGAGGYTF. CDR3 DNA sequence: TGCAGTGCGCCGGGGGCGGGAGGCTACACCTTC.